This section outlines one TCR beta chain sequence together with its context. Primers: 60 Vbeta forward and 13 Jbeta reverse. The data were produced by immunoSEQ multiplex PCR, yet TCRdb's version contains in-frame clones alone and is incomplete. The profile shows approximately 150,000 clones, roughly 80% of them singletons. The CDR3 covers 18 residues. Germline V gives CDR1 SGHDT, CDR2 YYEEEE. The V end was cut by 4 bases, the J end by 2 bases, with 22 bases between. These data come from a study of cytomegalovirus exposure and HLA in healthy donors. This TCR came from a man aged 25-45 years in good health and CMV-seropositive. The sequencing sample was made of PBMCs. The gene calls are TRBV5-6 and TRBJ1-5; tentatively, D is TRBD1 (5 bases). The CDR3 is CASSHVGHRGTRNQPQHF. The CDR3 DNA reads TGTGCCAGCAGCCACGTTGGCCATCGGGGGACGCGCAATCAGCCCCAGCATTTT.